One and the same sample provided the 20 T cell receptor beta chains below, sequenced in a study of blood T cell repertoires in COVID-19. Using immunoSEQ multiplex PCR, the repertoire was profiled, and TCRdb retains in-frame clones only, with some absent. The sample consists of fewer than 250,000 clones, about 83% of them appearing once. What was sequenced was PBMCs or T cells enriched from blood (not recorded which). The source of these receptors is a woman aged 25 to 39 who had been exposed to COVID-19.

The chain links TRBV5-1 to TRBJ2-1; TRBD2 matches 9 bases. There are 15 residues in the CDR3. V gave up 2 bases and J gave up 2 bases; unmatched junction bases: 2. Germline V gene lookup returns CDR1 SGHRS and CDR2 YFSETQ. The CDR3 is CASSFERGAYNEQFF. In DNA form, the CDR3 reads TGCGCCAGCAGCTTTGAGCGGGGGGCCTACAATGAGCAGTTCTTC. Supplemented by reference TRBV5-1 and TRBJ2-1, the full variable domain reads KAGVTQTPRYLIKTRGQQVTLSCSPISGHRSVSWYQQTPGQGLQFLFEYFSETQRNKGNFPGRFSGRQFSNSRSEMNVSTLELGDSALYLCASSFERGAYNEQFFGPGTRLTVL.

V is TRBV14 and J is TRBJ2-1; 8 nucleotides line up with TRBD2. V lost 2 bases to trimming and J lost 10 bases; unmatched junction nucleotides: 13. This CDR3 comprises 16 residues. Germline CDR1 SGHDN, CDR2 FVKESK. The CDR3 is CASSQHVGSSGAEQFF. DNA of the CDR3: TGTGCCAGCAGCCAACATGTCGGGAGTAGCGGGGCCGAGCAGTTCTTC.

This sequence joins TRBV18 and TRBJ1-6, with TRBD1 as a possible D gene (5 bases). CDR1 and CDR2 (germline): KGHSH, LQKENI. The CDR3 extends over 16 amino acids. Trimming stripped 6 bases from V and 7 bases from J, with 19 bases between. Here the CDR3 DNA reads TGTGCCAGCTCCCTACTCACGACAGACGCCAATTCACCCCTCCACTTT. Encoded protein: CASSLLTTDANSPLHF.

This clone was found once. Additional DNA sequences in this sample encode the identical CDR3. V gene TRBV4-1 combines with J gene TRBJ2-7; TRBD1 matches at 7 bases. Trimming removed 3 bases from V and 4 bases from J; junction bases left unmatched: 0. Germline V gene sequence: CDR1 MGHRA, CDR2 YSYEKL. The CDR3 is 12 residues long. CDR3 sequence (DNA): TGCGCCAGCAGCCAGACAGGGTACGAGCAGTACTTC. It codes for CASSQTGYEQYF.

In this sample, this clone turned up a few times. The genes are TRBV19 and TRBJ2-3; the D gene is possibly TRBD2 (5 bases). The CDR3 spans 14 residues. Trimming left V 5 bases short and J 3 bases short, with 12 bases between. Germline lookup yields CDR1 LNHDA and CDR2 SQIVND (reference sequence). Here the CDR3 reads CASSLSPGTDTQYF. As DNA, the CDR3 is TGTGCCAGTAGTCTTTCTCCGGGGACAGATACGCAGTATTTT.

The genes are TRBV2 and TRBJ1-6, with D possibly being TRBD1 (5 bases). The V and J ends lost 4 bases and 0 bases respectively, with 10 bases between them. There are 16 residues in the CDR3. CDR1 is SNHLY and CDR2 is FYNNEI in the germline V gene. The CDR3 sequence is CASSVGHSSYNSPLHF. In DNA form, the CDR3 reads TGTGCCAGCAGTGTAGGACACAGCTCCTATAATTCACCCCTCCACTTT.

The J gene is TRBJ1-2, the V gene TRBV29-1; TRBD1 matches at 7 bases. This CDR3 region has 18 residues. CDR1 and CDR2 (germline): SQVTM, ANQGSEA. V dropped 6 bases and J dropped 7; count of bases not matched to a gene: 26. This chain's CDR3 is CSVLIPGQTTSTRVGYTF. The DNA of the CDR3 is TGCAGCGTGCTCATTCCGGGACAGACTACATCCACTCGGGTTGGCTACACCTTC.

The V gene is TRBV5-1, the J gene TRBJ2-3; TRBD1 matches at 8 bases. CDR3 length: 15 residues. CDR1 is SGHRS and CDR2 is YFSETQ in the germline V gene. V lost 6 bases and J lost 3; bases outside the gene matches: 9. The CDR3 DNA sequence: TGCGCCAGCACCCAGGGGGCGTCTGGGACAGATACGCAGTATTTT. Its protein is CASTQGASGTDTQYF.

This clone is labeled medium-sized. This rearrangement joins TRBV7-9 to TRBJ1-1; D possibly corresponds to TRBD1 (5 bases). The CDR3 loop spans 12 amino acids. V lost 6 bases to trimming and J lost 4 bases, with 9 bases between them. In germline, CDR1 is SEHNR, CDR2 FQNEAQ (reference sequence). The CDR3 DNA is TGTGCCAGCAGACTGGGGGGCACTGAAGCTTTCTTT. Residues: CASRLGGTEAFF.

The V gene is TRBV4-1, the J gene TRBJ2-1; possibly TRBD1 for D (5 bases). Trimming cost V 4 bases and J 4 bases, with 17 bases left between them. The germline gives CDR1 MGHRA, CDR2 YSYEKL. This CDR3 spans 16 amino acids. Here the CDR3 DNA reads TGCGCCAGCAGCCCCTCGGGCAGGGATCTGTACAATGAGCAGTTCTTC. Amino acid sequence: CASSPSGRDLYNEQFF.

This rearrangement joins TRBV7-9 to TRBJ1-6; the match to TRBD1 covers 7 bases. Trimming at V came to 0 bases and at J to 13 bases, leaving 18 bases not matched to a gene. Germline V gives CDR1 SEHNR, CDR2 FQNEAQ (reference sequence). This CDR3 comprises 18 residues. The CDR3 nucleotides read TGTGCCAGCAGCTTAGCGGATTCGGACAGGCCCCTTGGTTCGCCCCTCCACTTT. Protein product: CASSLADSDRPLGSPLHF.

J is TRBJ2-1 and V is TRBV9; 9 nucleotides agree with TRBD1. Unmatched junction bases numbered 5, after V lost 3 bases and J lost 4 bases. Germline V gene sequence: CDR1 SGDLS, CDR2 YYNGEE. The CDR3 consists of 15 residues. The CDR3, as DNA: TGTGCCAGCAGCGCACGGGACAGGGAATACAATGAGCAGTTCTTC. This codes for CASSARDREYNEQFF.

This rearrangement joins TRBV5-1 to TRBJ1-1; maybe TRBD1 (6 bases). V lost 4 bases to trimming and J lost 5 bases, with 12 bases between them. Looked up from germline, CDR1 is SGHRS and CDR2 is YFSETQ. The CDR3 spans 13 residues. CDR3 in DNA: TGCGCCAGCAGCCCGGCGGGGGCGACTGAAGCTTTCTTT. As protein: CASSPAGATEAFF. The variable domain in full, with the rest retrieved from reference TRBV5-1 and TRBJ1-1, is KAGVTQTPRYLIKTRGQQVTLSCSPISGHRSVSWYQQTPGQGLQFLFEYFSETQRNKGNFPGRFSGRQFSNSRSEMNVSTLELGDSALYLCASSPAGATEAFFGQGTRLTVV.

The chain's CDR3 is CASSIHRDRGQETQYF. Here the CDR3 DNA reads TGTGCCAGCAGCATCCACCGGGACAGGGGCCAAGAGACCCAGTACTTC. The chain is built from TRBV13 and TRBJ2-5; 10 positions agree with TRBD1. The germline gives CDR1 PRHDT, CDR2 FYEKMQ (reference sequence). The CDR3 loop spans 16 amino acids. The V segment lost 5 bases and the J segment 1 base; nucleotides outside the gene matches: 7.

The genes are TRBV18 and TRBJ2-2; D is ambiguous. The V gene lost 2 bases and the J gene lost 5 bases, with 6 bases spanning the gap. Per germline, CDR1 KGHSH and CDR2 LQKENI. The CDR3 spans 13 residues. The CDR3 coding sequence is TGTGCCAGCTCACCAGGAGATACCGGGGAGCTGTTTTTT. Protein product: CASSPGDTGELFF.

The chain has TRBV2 and TRBJ1-1, with no clear D. Trimming cost V 2 bases and J 7 bases, with 5 bases left between them. CDR3 size: 11 residues. Germline CDR1 is SNHLY and CDR2 is FYNNEI. CDR3 in amino acids: CASSEPFEAFF. CDR3 in DNA: TGTGCCAGCAGTGAACCGTTTGAAGCTTTCTTT.

The genes are TRBV30 and TRBJ2-1; D may be TRBD2 (5 bases). The length of the CDR3 is 15 residues. The V gene's germline CDR1 is GTSNPN and CDR2 SVGIG (reference sequence). Trimming left V 5 bases short and J 1 base short, with 15 bases between. The DNA for the CDR3 is TGTGCCTGGTCTCGTGCTCGCGGGTCCTACAATGAGCAGTTCTTC. Protein sequence: CAWSRARGSYNEQFF.

The V call is TRBV18, the J call TRBJ2-7; TRBD1 agrees at 7 bases. This CDR3 comprises 13 residues. V shed 4 bases, J shed 1 base, and the junction held 1 base outside the gene matches. The germline V gene has CDR1 KGHSH and CDR2 LQKENI. This chain's CDR3 is CASSLTGSYEQYF. The DNA for the CDR3 is TGTGCCAGCTCACTGACAGGGTCCTACGAGCAGTACTTC.

This clone was seen a few times. The chain joins TRBV12-5 to TRBJ1-1, with D tentatively TRBD1 (6 bases). Trimming removed 3 bases from V and 8 bases from J, with 19 bases in between. Germline V CDR1 and CDR2: LGHNT, FRNRAP. This CDR3 contains 15 residues. The CDR3: CASGLRPQQGNEAFF. The CDR3, as DNA: TGTGCTAGTGGTTTACGACCCCAACAGGGTAACGAAGCTTTCTTT.

This chain links TRBV5-1 with TRBJ1-1, with 8 bases that match TRBD1. The CDR3 runs 13 residues. The germline CDR1 and CDR2 sequences are SGHRS and YFSETQ. Trimming at V came to 4 bases and at J to 4 bases, leaving 3 bases not matched to a gene. CDR3 nucleotide sequence: TGCGCCAGCAGCGTTGACAGGGGCACTGAAGCTTTCTTT. Encoded protein: CASSVDRGTEAFF.